One and the same sample provided the 32 T cell receptor beta chains below, sequenced in a study of T cells after yellow fever vaccination. A single record per CDR3 protein comes from TCRdb applying MiXCR to the 5' RACE reads. The sample lists hundreds of thousands of distinct CDR3 sequences; 12% were seen once. The sample in question was PBMCs, obtained on the day of the yellow fever booster vaccination. These receptors were obtained from a man aged 25 to 45 who received the YFV17D yellow fever vaccine.

The chain couples TRBV11-2 to TRBJ2-1; weak D call: TRBD2 (6 bases). The CDR3 is 13 residues long. The ends were cut back, 7 bases at V and 8 bases at J, with 15 bases in the middle. Germline V gene data show CDR1 as SGHAT and CDR2 as FQNNGV. In DNA form, the CDR3 reads TGTGCCAGCAAGCCGGGCGGGAACCATGAGCAGTTCTTC. This gives the protein CASKPGGNHEQFF.

This clonotype was seen ten or more times. V gene TRBV5-1 combines with J gene TRBJ2-7, with D uncertain. Germline values: CDR1 SGHRS, CDR2 YFSETQ. V lost 0 bases to trimming and J lost 2 bases, with 12 bases between them. CDR3 size: 15 residues. This CDR3 is CASSLERVVTYEQYF. Here the CDR3 DNA reads TGCGCCAGCAGCTTGGAACGGGTAGTAACCTACGAGCAGTACTTC.

The chain is built from TRBV10-3 and TRBJ2-7; no clear D gene. The CDR3 spans 12 residues. V dropped 2 bases and J dropped 4 bases, with 6 bases sitting between them. Germline assignment: CDR1 ENHRY and CDR2 SYGVKD. The CDR3 loop reads CAISEKGYEQYF. The DNA of the CDR3 is TGTGCCATCAGTGAGAAAGGTTACGAGCAGTACTTC.

V usage is TRBV9 and J usage is TRBJ1-4, with a tentative D call TRBD1 (6 bases). Trimming left V 5 bases short and J 4 bases short, with 12 bases between. Germline V gene data show CDR1 as SGDLS and CDR2 as YYNGEE. The CDR3 is 14 residues long. The DNA of the CDR3 is TGTGCCAGCAGAGGTCCGGACAGTAATGAAAAACTGTTTTTT. This encodes CASRGPDSNEKLFF.

This clonotype was found a few times. The chain employs TRBV7-2 and TRBJ2-7; 7 bases map to TRBD2. CDR1 is SGHTA, CDR2 FQGNSA, per germline. The J segment lost 4 bases and the V segment lost 1 base, leaving 7 bases of the junction unmatched. CDR3 length: 15 residues. CDR3 DNA sequence: TGTGCCAGCAGCTTAGAGGGCGGACTAGTATACGAGCAGTACTTC. This codes for CASSLEGGLVYEQYF.

This clonotype was seen only a few times. The chain couples TRBV20-1 to TRBJ2-5, with TRBD2 identical over 8 bases. Germline CDR1 and CDR2: DFQATT and SNEGSKA (reference sequence). The junction had 11 bases not matched to a gene; V was cut back by 6 bases and J by 2 bases. The CDR3 runs 15 residues. The CDR3, as DNA: TGCAGTGCCCCGAATAGCGGGGACCTTCAAGAGACCCAGTACTTC. It translates to CSAPNSGDLQETQYF.

The chain recombines TRBV7-2 with TRBJ2-7; D ambiguous. The CDR3 extends over 13 amino acids. V was shortened by 5 bases and J by 0 bases, with 8 bases between the two germline ends. The germline gives CDR1 SGHTA, CDR2 FQGNSA. This chain's CDR3 is CASSAFSSYEQYF. CDR3 DNA: TGTGCCAGCAGCGCTTTCTCCTCCTACGAGCAGTACTTC.

The rearrangement uses TRBV11-2 and TRBJ2-7, with TRBD1 identical over 7 bases. The germline CDR1 and CDR2 sequences are SGHAT and FQNNGV. V dropped 3 bases and J dropped 3; count of bases not matched to a gene: 14. CDR3 length equals 17 residues. The CDR3 region has the DNA TGTGCCAGCAGCTTGACGGATTTGGGGGCAGGGGGCTACGAGCAGTACTTC. It codes for CASSLTDLGAGGYEQYF.

Sample share makes this clonotype medium-sized. One end of the junction is discordant with germline, which a read error may explain. The chain recombines TRBV5-1 with TRBJ2-3, with D unresolved. The CDR3 runs 12 residues. The germline gives CDR1 SGHRS, CDR2 YFSETQ. CDR3 in DNA: TGTGCCAGCAGCCTTGGAGCAGATACGCAGTATTTT. Protein product: CASSLGADTQYF. The whole variable domain, filled in from reference TRBV5-1 and TRBJ2-3, reads KAGVTQTPRYLIKTRGQQVTLSCSPISGHRSVSWYQQTPGQGLQFLFEYFSETQRNKGNFPGRFSGRQFSNSRSEMNVSTLELGDSALYLCASSLGADTQYFGPGTRLTVL.

V is TRBV7-6 and J is TRBJ2-7; 8 bases fit TRBD1. The V segment lost 4 bases and the J segment 3 bases; nucleotides outside the gene matches: 5. Germline-derived CDR1 and CDR2 are SGHVS and FNYEAQ. This CDR3 has 14 amino acids. The CDR3 region has the DNA TGTGCCAGCAGCTCGAACGGACAGGGCTACGAGCAGTACTTC. Amino acids: CASSSNGQGYEQYF.

This clonotype was seen only a few times. The chain couples TRBV15 to TRBJ2-7; 14 nucleotides align to TRBD2. J was trimmed by 3 bases and V by 5 bases; bases with no gene match: 3. In germline, CDR1 is LNHNV, CDR2 YYDKDF (reference sequence). CDR3 length equals 15 residues. CDR3 sequence (DNA): TGTGCCACCAGCGGGACTAGCGGGAGCATCTACGAGCAGTACTTC. Amino acid sequence: CATSGTSGSIYEQYF.

V and J are TRBV10-3 and TRBJ1-1; D gene unclear. The V end was cut by 2 bases, the J end by 0 bases, with 4 bases between. This CDR3 spans 13 amino acids. Germline loops: CDR1 ENHRY, CDR2 SYGVKD. CDR3 residues: CAISEIVNTEAFF. The CDR3 nucleotides read TGTGCCATCAGTGAGATCGTGAACACTGAAGCTTTCTTT.

In this sample, this clonotype turned up a few times. The chain joins TRBV9 to TRBJ2-1; no clear D gene. Trimming left V 0 bases short and J 8 bases short, with 9 bases between. From germline, CDR1 is SGDLS and CDR2 YYNGEE. This CDR3 region has 13 residues. CDR3 in DNA: TGTGCCAGCAGCGTAGCAGAAGGCGATGAGCAGTTCTTC. This codes for CASSVAEGDEQFF.

The gene calls are TRBV18 and TRBJ1-1, with D maybe TRBD1 (5 bases). The CDR3 totals 14 residues. Trimming removed 6 bases at V and 3 bases at J, with 14 bases between. Germline CDR1 and CDR2: KGHSH and LQKENI. The CDR3: CASSRDREHTEAFF. The CDR3 nucleotides are TGTGCCAGCTCGCGAGACAGAGAACACACTGAAGCTTTCTTT.

This rearrangement joins TRBV12-3 or TRBV12-4 to TRBJ1-2; D is perhaps TRBD1 (6 bases). The CDR3 totals 13 residues. The germline V and J ends were trimmed by 6 bases and 3 bases, with 11 bases remaining between them. CDR3 residues: CASSDEGDYGYTF. As DNA, the CDR3 is TGTGCCAGCAGCGATGAGGGGGACTATGGCTACACCTTC.

The genes are TRBV20-1 and TRBJ2-7; 9 nucleotides match TRBD2. The CDR3 is 17 residues long. Per germline, CDR1 DFQATT and CDR2 SNEGSKA (reference sequence). Trimming cost V 1 base and J 3 bases; bases outside gene matches: 13. The CDR3 nucleotides read TGCAGTGCTAGAGTATTGAAACTAGCGGGTTTCAGCTACGAGCAGTACTTC. Translating it yields CSARVLKLAGFSYEQYF.

This chain uses TRBV20-1 with TRBJ2-7; tentative D call: TRBD2 (6 bases). Trimming pared 0 bases from V and 3 bases from J, leaving 12 bases between. The CDR3 is 14 amino acids. The germline CDR1 and CDR2 sequences are DFQATT and SNEGSKA (reference sequence). CDR3 protein: CSARDPGLNYEQYF. CDR3 nucleotide sequence: TGCAGTGCTAGAGATCCCGGACTAAACTACGAGCAGTACTTC.

A few counts support this clonotype. This chain links TRBV7-2 with TRBJ1-1, with D hard to call. This CDR3 is 13 amino acids long. Per germline, CDR1 SGHTA and CDR2 FQGNSA. Between the trimmed V and J ends, which lost 8 bases and 1 base, there was a span of 11 bases. DNA of the CDR3: TGTGCCAGCCGGTTAGGGTCGAACACTGAAGCTTTCTTT. It specifies CASRLGSNTEAFF.

This clonotype was recorded many times. V gene TRBV20-1 combines with J gene TRBJ2-7; 8 positions agree with TRBD2. Germline CDR1 is DFQATT and CDR2 is SNEGSKA (reference sequence). The CDR3 spans 15 residues. With V trimmed by 3 bases and J by 3 bases, 10 bases remained unmatched. Here the CDR3 DNA reads TGCAGTGCTAGGGAACAGTCACTAGCGGTCTACGAGCAGTACTTC. Its translation is CSAREQSLAVYEQYF.

V and J are TRBV25-1 and TRBJ2-3; D is ambiguous. The V and J ends lost 6 bases and 4 bases respectively, with 14 bases between them. Germline CDR1 MGHDK, CDR2 SYGVNS. This CDR3 spans 14 amino acids. The CDR3 sequence: CASRLTGHADTQYF. CDR3 coding DNA: TGTGCCAGCAGACTGACGGGCCATGCAGATACGCAGTATTTT.

This clonotype was seen a few times. This rearrangement joins TRBV10-3 to TRBJ2-7; 10 bases agree with TRBD1. The CDR3 has 15 residues. The junction had 9 bases not matched to a gene; V was cut back by 5 bases and J by 5 bases. In germline, CDR1 is ENHRY, CDR2 SYGVKD. The CDR3 DNA reads TGTGCCATCAGTCGGATACGGGACAGGGGTCACGAGCAGTACTTC. It specifies CAISRIRDRGHEQYF.

The gene calls are TRBV4-3 and TRBJ1-5; a weak D match, TRBD1 (5 bases). Germline lookup yields CDR1 LGHNA and CDR2 YSLEER. V lost 0 bases, J lost 7 bases, and 16 bases lay in between. The CDR3 is 16 amino acids. The CDR3 region is CASSQDLRDVRQPQHF. The CDR3, as DNA: TGCGCCAGCAGCCAAGATCTCAGGGATGTACGGCAGCCCCAGCATTTT.

This clonotype was recorded a few times. Here the CDR3 reads CASSLASNNEQFF. CDR3 coding DNA: TGTGCCAGCAGCTTGGCTTCAAACAATGAGCAGTTCTTC. This chain links TRBV11-3 with TRBJ2-1; D not resolved. This CDR3 has 13 amino acids. CDR1 is SGHNT, CDR2 YENEEA, per germline. Trimming cost V 3 bases and J 5 bases, with 8 bases left between them.

The V call is TRBV5-5, the J call TRBJ2-1, with D hard to call. The CDR3 sequence is 12 residues long. V lost 5 bases to trimming and J lost 8 bases, with 11 bases between them. CDR1 SGHKS and CDR2 YYEKEE come from the germline V gene (reference sequence). CDR3 coding DNA: TGTGCCAGCAGTTGGACGGGCTATGAGCAGTTCTTC. Its protein product is CASSWTGYEQFF.

V and J are TRBV7-2 and TRBJ1-4, with TRBD1 as a possible D gene (5 bases). This CDR3 spans 16 amino acids. Germline assignment: CDR1 SGHTA and CDR2 FQGNSA. V shed 1 base and J shed 3 bases, with 12 bases lying between them. The CDR3 DNA is TGTGCCAGCAGCTTAGACCCAGGGATGGCTAATGAAAAACTGTTTTTT. Translated: CASSLDPGMANEKLFF.

This clonotype was seen more than once but under ten times. This chain joins TRBV29-1 and TRBJ2-2; D gene unclear. CDR1 is SQVTM and CDR2 is ANQGSEA in the germline V gene. V shed 4 bases and J shed 7 bases, with 10 bases lying between them. The CDR3 has 12 residues. CDR3 residues: CSVAVAVGELFF. The CDR3 DNA is TGCAGCGTTGCAGTGGCGGTCGGGGAGCTGTTTTTT.

The chain joins TRBV9 to TRBJ2-1; D call uncertain. The V gene's germline CDR1 is SGDLS and CDR2 YYNGEE. The CDR3 sequence is 14 residues long. V lost 4 bases and J lost 5, with 13 bases in between. The CDR3, as DNA: TGTGCCAGCAGCCCTCCCCTGGCCCACAATGAGCAGTTCTTC. It codes for CASSPPLAHNEQFF.

V usage is TRBV7-4 and J usage is TRBJ2-1, with TRBD2 as a possible D gene (6 bases). Trimming shortened V by 2 bases and J by 7 bases, and 21 bases separated the two germline ends. The CDR3 consists of 17 residues. Germline-derived CDR1 and CDR2 are SGHVT and SQSDAQ. The CDR3 protein is CASSLMELVGRLNEQFF. Here the CDR3 DNA reads TGTGCCAGCAGCTTAATGGAATTAGTTGGGAGGTTGAATGAGCAGTTCTTC.

In this sample, this clonotype turned up many times. It is unclear where the CDR3 begins or ends on the DNA, so no DNA is shown, and the CDR3 is as TCRdb lists it. The J gene is TRBJ2-2, the V gene TRBV24-1. The CDR3 is 12 residues long, counting both termini. Per germline, CDR1 KGHDR and CDR2 SFDVKD. The CDR3 region is CATSTSGGELFF.

In this sample, this clonotype turned up a few times. V gene TRBV6-1 combines with J gene TRBJ1-4, with TRBD1 matching over 7 bases. Germline V gene lookup returns CDR1 MNHNS and CDR2 SASEGT. Trimming removed 6 bases from V and 2 bases from J; junction bases left unmatched: 3. This CDR3 contains 14 residues. The CDR3 DNA sequence: TGTGCCAGCAGGTTGGGACAGACTAATGAAAAACTGTTTTTT. Translating it yields CASRLGQTNEKLFF.

This clonotype was seen a few times. The chain links TRBV5-5 to TRBJ2-7; D not resolved. The CDR3 has 15 residues. Trimming cost V 4 bases and J 4 bases, with 18 bases left between them. Germline lookup yields CDR1 SGHKS and CDR2 YYEKEE (reference sequence). The CDR3 region has the DNA TGTGCCAGCAGCGCGGAGACTCGTCTGGGATACGAGCAGTACTTC. Its translation is CASSAETRLGYEQYF.

Only a few counts were recorded for this clonotype. The chain couples TRBV7-2 to TRBJ2-1, with 11 bases matching TRBD2. The CDR3 has 15 residues. The V and J ends lost 7 bases and 12 bases, in that order; junction bases with no gene match: 14. Germline V gene data show CDR1 as SGHTA and CDR2 as FQGNSA. The CDR3 coding sequence is TGTGCCAGCACTCCGGAAGTAGCGGGAGGGCCGGGGCAGTTCTTC. It yields the protein CASTPEVAGGPGQFF.